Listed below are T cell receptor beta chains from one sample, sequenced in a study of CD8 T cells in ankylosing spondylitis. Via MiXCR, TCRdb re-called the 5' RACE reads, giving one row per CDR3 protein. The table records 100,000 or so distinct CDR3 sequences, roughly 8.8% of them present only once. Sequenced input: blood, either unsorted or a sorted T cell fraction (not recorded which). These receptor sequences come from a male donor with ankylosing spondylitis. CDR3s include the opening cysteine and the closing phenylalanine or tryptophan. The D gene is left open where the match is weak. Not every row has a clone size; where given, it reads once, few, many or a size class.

CDR3aa: CSVTGGTSSGETQYF; CDR3nt: TGCAGCGTGACAGGGGGGACTAGCAGCGGGGAGACCCAGTACTTC; d_gene: -; j_gene: TRBJ2-5; v_gene: TRBV29-1; len: 15; abundance: few
CDR3aa: CASSVLSNQPQHF; CDR3nt: TGTGCCAGCAGCGTCCTGAGCAATCAGCCCCAGCATTTT; d_gene: -; j_gene: TRBJ1-5; v_gene: TRBV27; len: 13; abundance: -
CDR3aa: CASSPMAGSKNIQYF; CDR3nt: TGTGCCAGCAGCCCGATGGCGGGTTCCAAAAACATTCAGTACTTC; d_gene: -; j_gene: TRBJ2-4; v_gene: TRBV5-6; len: 15; abundance: -
CDR3aa: CSARQGIAEYYNEQFF; CDR3nt: TGCAGTGCTAGACAGGGGATTGCAGAATATTACAATGAGCAGTTCTTC; d_gene: -; j_gene: TRBJ2-1; v_gene: TRBV20-1; len: 16; abundance: few
CDR3aa: CASSPVHLEQYF; CDR3nt: TGTGCCAGCAGTCCAGTCCATCTCGAGCAGTACTTC; d_gene: -; j_gene: TRBJ2-7; v_gene: TRBV6-2/TRBV6-3; len: 12; abundance: many
CDR3aa: CASSLESSGTLAKNIQYF; CDR3nt: TGTGCCAGCAGTTTGGAGAGCAGCGGGACTTTAGCCAAAAACATTCAGTACTTC; d_gene: TRBD2; j_gene: TRBJ2-4; v_gene: TRBV28; len: 18; abundance: many
CDR3aa: CASSQTMNTEAFF; CDR3nt: TGTGCCAGCAGTCAGACGATGAACACTGAAGCTTTCTTT; d_gene: -; j_gene: TRBJ1-1; v_gene: TRBV12-3/TRBV12-4; len: 13; abundance: many
CDR3aa: CASSLLGGYGTGELFF; CDR3nt: TGTGCCAGCAGCTTATTAGGGGGGTATGGCACCGGGGAGCTGTTTTTT; d_gene: -; j_gene: TRBJ2-2; v_gene: TRBV7-8; len: 16; abundance: -
CDR3aa: CSVVPLAGELNEQYF; CDR3nt: TGCAGCGTTGTTCCGCTAGCGGGAGAGTTGAACGAGCAGTACTTC; d_gene: TRBD2; j_gene: TRBJ2-7; v_gene: TRBV29-1; len: 15; abundance: few
CDR3aa: CASSFLAGGSYNEQFF; CDR3nt: TGTGCCAGCAGTTTCCTAGCGGGAGGGAGCTACAATGAGCAGTTCTTC; d_gene: TRBD2; j_gene: TRBJ2-1; v_gene: TRBV27; len: 16; abundance: few
CDR3aa: CASSLAWDREIISNQPQHF; CDR3nt: TGTGCCAGCAGTTTAGCGTGGGACAGGGAGATAATTAGCAATCAGCCCCAGCATTTT; d_gene: TRBD1; j_gene: TRBJ1-5; v_gene: TRBV12-3/TRBV12-4; len: 19; abundance: many
CDR3aa: CASSKEPGQRYTSNEKLFF; CDR3nt: TGCGCCAGCAGCAAAGAGCCGGGACAGCGGTATACTTCTAATGAAAAACTGTTTTTT; d_gene: TRBD1; j_gene: TRBJ1-4; v_gene: TRBV5-1; len: 19; abundance: many
CDR3aa: CASSGDTSYEQYF; CDR3nt: TGCGCCAGCAGCGGGGACACCTCCTACGAGCAGTACTTC; d_gene: -; j_gene: TRBJ2-7; v_gene: TRBV5-1; len: 13; abundance: few
CDR3aa: CASSSSLDSPLHF; CDR3nt: TGTGCCAGCAGCTCCAGTCTTGATTCACCCCTCCACTTT; d_gene: -; j_gene: TRBJ1-6; v_gene: TRBV5-5; len: 13; abundance: many
CDR3aa: CSARAHVWTGGTEAFF; CDR3nt: TGCAGTGCTAGAGCGCACGTCTGGACAGGAGGCACTGAAGCTTTCTTT; d_gene: TRBD1; j_gene: TRBJ1-1; v_gene: TRBV20-1; len: 16; abundance: many
CDR3aa: CASSVEGYTDTQYF; CDR3nt: TGTGCCAGCAGCGTAGAGGGCTACACAGATACGCAGTATTTT; d_gene: -; j_gene: TRBJ2-3; v_gene: TRBV3-1; len: 14; abundance: many
CDR3aa: CASSPGGAEQYF; CDR3nt: TGTGCCAGCAGCCCCGGGGGGGCGGAGCAGTATTTT; d_gene: TRBD2; j_gene: TRBJ2-3; v_gene: TRBV27; len: 12; abundance: few
CDR3aa: CASSLPGWSYNEQFF; CDR3nt: TGTGCCAGCAGTTTACCGGGGTGGTCCTACAATGAGCAGTTCTTC; d_gene: -; j_gene: TRBJ2-1; v_gene: TRBV27; len: 15; abundance: -
CDR3aa: CAIREGTSGRGRTDTQYF; CDR3nt: TGTGCCATCAGGGAAGGGACTAGCGGGAGAGGTAGGACAGATACGCAGTATTTT; d_gene: TRBD2; j_gene: TRBJ2-3; v_gene: TRBV10-3; len: 18; abundance: -
CDR3aa: CATRGSGVEQFF; CDR3nt: TGTGCCACCAGAGGGTCTGGGGTTGAGCAGTTCTTC; d_gene: -; j_gene: TRBJ2-1; v_gene: TRBV24-1; len: 12; abundance: many
CDR3aa: CASSLVIRRDRLDEQYF; CDR3nt: TGTGCCAGCAGCTTAGTCATTCGGCGGGACAGGCTGGACGAGCAGTACTTC; d_gene: TRBD1; j_gene: TRBJ2-7; v_gene: TRBV7-9; len: 17; abundance: few
CDR3aa: CASSESSTDTQYF; CDR3nt: TGTGCCAGCAGTGAATCTAGCACAGATACGCAGTATTTT; d_gene: -; j_gene: TRBJ2-3; v_gene: TRBV6-4; len: 13; abundance: many
CDR3aa: CASSPVGRVDGGYTF; CDR3nt: TGTGCCAGCAGCCCGGTGGGCAGGGTGGATGGCGGCTACACCTTC; d_gene: -; j_gene: TRBJ1-2; v_gene: TRBV12-3/TRBV12-4; len: 15; abundance: few
CDR3aa: CASSYTTSADEQFF; CDR3nt: TGTGCCAGCAGTTATACGACTAGCGCTGATGAGCAGTTCTTC; d_gene: TRBD2; j_gene: TRBJ2-1; v_gene: TRBV6-5; len: 14; abundance: many
CDR3aa: CATSGGVYNEQFF; CDR3nt: TGTGCCACCAGTGGAGGAGTGTACAATGAGCAGTTCTTC; d_gene: -; j_gene: TRBJ2-1; v_gene: TRBV24-1; len: 13; abundance: -
CDR3aa: CASSYRTGVNTGELFF; CDR3nt: TGTGCCAGCAGCTACCGGACAGGGGTTAACACCGGGGAGCTGTTTTTT; d_gene: TRBD1; j_gene: TRBJ2-2; v_gene: TRBV11-2; len: 16; abundance: -
CDR3aa: CASSSVSGTDYNEQFF; CDR3nt: TGTGCCAGCAGCTCCGTCAGTGGGACAGACTACAATGAGCAGTTCTTC; d_gene: TRBD1; j_gene: TRBJ2-1; v_gene: TRBV7-8; len: 16; abundance: many
CDR3aa: CASSLGGANEQYF; CDR3nt: TGTGCCAGCAGTTTGGGGGGGGCGAACGAGCAGTACTTC; d_gene: -; j_gene: TRBJ2-7; v_gene: TRBV12-3/TRBV12-4; len: 13; abundance: -
CDR3aa: CSARGPVGGREQYF; CDR3nt: TGCAGTGCTAGAGGACCAGTGGGAGGGCGCGAGCAGTACTTC; d_gene: TRBD2; j_gene: TRBJ2-7; v_gene: TRBV20-1; len: 14; abundance: many
CDR3aa: CASSLDYGSETQYF; CDR3nt: TGTGCCAGCAGCTTAGATTACGGGAGCGAGACCCAGTACTTC; d_gene: -; j_gene: TRBJ2-5; v_gene: TRBV7-7; len: 14; abundance: -
CDR3aa: CASSLDVDTQYF; CDR3nt: TGTGCCAGCAGCTTAGACGTAGATACGCAGTATTTT; d_gene: -; j_gene: TRBJ2-3; v_gene: TRBV11-2; len: 12; abundance: few
CDR3aa: CATEPDFPSSASYNEQFF; CDR3nt: TGTGCCACCGAACCGGACTTTCCATCCTCGGCCTCCTACAATGAGCAGTTCTTC; d_gene: -; j_gene: TRBJ2-1; v_gene: TRBV24-1; len: 18; abundance: many
CDR3aa: CASSPPRGHPTQYF; CDR3nt: TGTGCCAGCAGCCCCCCAAGGGGGCACCCAACCCAGTACTTC; d_gene: TRBD1; j_gene: TRBJ2-5; v_gene: TRBV7-9; len: 14; abundance: many
CDR3aa: CASSQASGTRTGELFF; CDR3nt: TGCGCCAGCAGCCAGGCCTCCGGGACCCGAACCGGGGAGCTGTTTTTT; d_gene: -; j_gene: TRBJ2-2; v_gene: TRBV4-1; len: 16; abundance: many
CDR3aa: CASSQRLAMDTQYF; CDR3nt: TGTGCCAGCAGCCAACGACTAGCGATGGATACGCAGTATTTT; d_gene: TRBD2; j_gene: TRBJ2-3; v_gene: TRBV3-1; len: 14; abundance: many
CDR3aa: CASSPPGTGTYEQYF; CDR3nt: TGTGCCAGCAGTCCCCCCGGGACAGGGACCTACGAGCAGTACTTC; d_gene: TRBD1; j_gene: TRBJ2-7; v_gene: TRBV27; len: 15; abundance: -
CDR3aa: CASSNRYSGRANEQFF; CDR3nt: TGTGCCAGCAGCAACCGATATAGCGGGAGGGCCAATGAGCAGTTCTTC; d_gene: -; j_gene: TRBJ2-1; v_gene: TRBV21-1; len: 16; abundance: few
CDR3aa: CASIRDQNYGYTF; CDR3nt: TGTGCCAGCATCCGGGACCAGAACTATGGCTACACCTTC; d_gene: -; j_gene: TRBJ1-2; v_gene: TRBV12-3/TRBV12-4; len: 13; abundance: -
CDR3aa: CAARDTHSGANVLTF; CDR3nt: TGCGCCGCCCGGGACACCCATTCTGGGGCCAACGTCCTGACTTTC; d_gene: -; j_gene: TRBJ2-6; v_gene: TRBV5-1; len: 15; abundance: many
CDR3aa: CSVDGASGGNIQYF; CDR3nt: TGCAGCGTTGACGGGGCCTCGGGCGGAAACATTCAGTACTTC; d_gene: -; j_gene: TRBJ2-4; v_gene: TRBV29-1; len: 14; abundance: many
CDR3aa: CASSLVRLAPNAQFF; CDR3nt: TGTGCCAGCAGCTTAGTACGACTAGCTCCAAATGCGCAGTTCTTC; d_gene: TRBD2; j_gene: TRBJ2-1; v_gene: TRBV11-2; len: 15; abundance: many
CDR3aa: CASSHRDRGTDTQYF; CDR3nt: TGTGCCAGCAGCCACCGGGACAGGGGCACAGATACGCAGTATTTT; d_gene: TRBD1; j_gene: TRBJ2-3; v_gene: TRBV13; len: 15; abundance: -
CDR3aa: CSVAGLTPSAQFF; CDR3nt: TGCAGCGTCGCCGGATTGACCCCAAGCGCGCAGTTCTTC; d_gene: -; j_gene: TRBJ2-1; v_gene: TRBV29-1; len: 13; abundance: many
CDR3aa: CASSLASGRFNEQFF; CDR3nt: TGTGCCAGCAGCTTGGCTAGCGGGAGGTTCAATGAGCAGTTCTTC; d_gene: TRBD2; j_gene: TRBJ2-1; v_gene: TRBV7-9; len: 15; abundance: many
CDR3aa: CASSVGKGGQTQYF; CDR3nt: TGTGCCAGCAGCGTAGGTAAAGGGGGACAGACCCAGTACTTC; d_gene: -; j_gene: TRBJ2-5; v_gene: TRBV9; len: 14; abundance: few
CDR3aa: CSVQTPIQYF; CDR3nt: TGCAGCGTCCAGACACCTATTCAGTACTTC; d_gene: -; j_gene: TRBJ2-4; v_gene: TRBV29-1; len: 10; abundance: many
CDR3aa: CATSDLWGSYNEQFF; CDR3nt: TGTGCCACCAGTGATTTGTGGGGGTCCTACAATGAGCAGTTCTTC; d_gene: -; j_gene: TRBJ2-1; v_gene: TRBV24-1; len: 15; abundance: many
CDR3aa: CASSPWGLAGDNEQFF; CDR3nt: TGTGCCAGCAGTCCCTGGGGACTAGCGGGAGACAATGAGCAGTTCTTC; d_gene: TRBD2; j_gene: TRBJ2-1; v_gene: TRBV6-1; len: 16; abundance: few
CDR3aa: CASLGGELFFF; CDR3nt: -; d_gene: -; j_gene: TRBJ2-2; v_gene: TRBV12-3/TRBV12-4; len: 11; abundance: many
CDR3aa: CASSAAGAPYNEQFF; CDR3nt: TGTGCCAGCAGCGCCGCGGGAGCCCCCTACAATGAGCAGTTCTTC; d_gene: TRBD2; j_gene: TRBJ2-1; v_gene: TRBV9; len: 15; abundance: few
CDR3aa: CATSDLGRELAGANVLTF; CDR3nt: TGTGCCACCAGTGATTTGGGACGGGAGTTGGCTGGGGCCAACGTCCTGACTTTC; d_gene: -; j_gene: TRBJ2-6; v_gene: TRBV24-1; len: 18; abundance: few
CDR3aa: CASSTGPRGQPQHF; CDR3nt: TGTGCCAGTAGTACGGGACCCCGGGGGCAGCCCCAGCATTTT; d_gene: -; j_gene: TRBJ1-5; v_gene: TRBV19; len: 14; abundance: -
CDR3aa: CSAVSQTYEQYF; CDR3nt: TGCAGTGCTGTGTCGCAGACCTACGAGCAGTACTTC; d_gene: -; j_gene: TRBJ2-7; v_gene: TRBV20-1; len: 12; abundance: few
CDR3aa: CSVSPPGAISNEQYF; CDR3nt: TGCAGCGTATCACCCCCGGGGGCGATTTCCAACGAGCAGTACTTC; d_gene: -; j_gene: TRBJ2-7; v_gene: TRBV29-1; len: 15; abundance: many